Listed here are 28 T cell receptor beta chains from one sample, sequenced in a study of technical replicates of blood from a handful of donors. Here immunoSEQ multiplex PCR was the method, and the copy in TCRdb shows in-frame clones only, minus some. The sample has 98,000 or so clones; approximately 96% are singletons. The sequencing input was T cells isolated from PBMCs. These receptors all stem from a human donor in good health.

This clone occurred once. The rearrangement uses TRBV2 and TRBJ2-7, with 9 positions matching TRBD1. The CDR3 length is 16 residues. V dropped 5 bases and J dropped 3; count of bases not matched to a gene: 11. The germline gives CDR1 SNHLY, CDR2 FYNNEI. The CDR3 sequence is CASSTRTGDMGYEQYF. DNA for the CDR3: TGTGCCAGCAGTACAAGGACAGGGGATATGGGCTACGAGCAGTACTTC.

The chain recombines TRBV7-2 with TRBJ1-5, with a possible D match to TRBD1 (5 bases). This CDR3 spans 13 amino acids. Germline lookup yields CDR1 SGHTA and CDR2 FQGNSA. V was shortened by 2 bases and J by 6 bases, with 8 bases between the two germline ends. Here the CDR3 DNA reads TGTGCCAGCAGCTTATATGGGGCTCAGCCCCAGCATTTT. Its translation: CASSLYGAQPQHF.

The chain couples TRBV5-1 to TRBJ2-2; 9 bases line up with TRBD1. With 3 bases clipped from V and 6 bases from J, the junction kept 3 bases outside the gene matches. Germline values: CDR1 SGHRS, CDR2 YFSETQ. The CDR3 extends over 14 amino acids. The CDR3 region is CASSWTGAAGELFF. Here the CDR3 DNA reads TGCGCCAGCAGCTGGACAGGGGCCGCCGGGGAGCTGTTTTTT.

CDR3 loop: CASKKLVGGARGYTF. The CDR3 nucleotides are TGTGCCAGCAAAAAACTGGTAGGGGGGGCGCGTGGCTACACCTTC. This sequence joins TRBV28 and TRBJ1-2, with D perhaps matching TRBD1 (6 bases). The CDR3 length is 15 residues. Germline values: CDR1 MDHEN, CDR2 SYDVKM. V lost 7 bases, J lost 7 bases, and 22 bases lay in between.

In DNA, the CDR3 is TGTGCCAGCTCACCACGGTCGACAGGATTGCATGCAACTAATGAAAAACTGTTTTTT. Translating it yields CASSPRSTGLHATNEKLFF. The J gene is TRBJ1-4, the V gene TRBV18; D is possibly TRBD1 (6 bases). Germline loops: CDR1 KGHSH, CDR2 LQKENI. The V gene lost 1 base and the J gene lost 0 bases, with 18 bases spanning the gap. This CDR3 is 19 amino acids long.

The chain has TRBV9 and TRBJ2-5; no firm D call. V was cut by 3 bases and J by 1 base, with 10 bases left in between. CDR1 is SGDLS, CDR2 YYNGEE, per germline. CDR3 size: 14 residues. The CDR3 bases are TGTGCCAGCAGCGCTAATCCAATCCAAGAGACCCAGTACTTC. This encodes CASSANPIQETQYF.

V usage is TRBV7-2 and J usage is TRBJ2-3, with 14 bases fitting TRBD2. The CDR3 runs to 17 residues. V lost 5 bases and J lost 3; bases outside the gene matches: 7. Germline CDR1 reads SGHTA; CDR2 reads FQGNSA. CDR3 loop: CASSPTGLAGGTDTQYF. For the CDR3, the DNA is TGTGCCAGCAGCCCGACCGGACTAGCGGGAGGAACAGATACGCAGTATTTT.

CDR3 in DNA: TGTGCCAGCAGCTTATACCCCACGGGACAGGGGGCCAGGGAGCAGTACTTC. Translation gives CASSLYPTGQGAREQYF. This sequence joins TRBV7-2 and TRBJ2-7; 12 nucleotides agree with TRBD1. Germline-derived CDR1 and CDR2 are SGHTA and FQGNSA. The CDR3 totals 17 residues. V dropped 2 bases and J dropped 7; count of bases not matched to a gene: 12.

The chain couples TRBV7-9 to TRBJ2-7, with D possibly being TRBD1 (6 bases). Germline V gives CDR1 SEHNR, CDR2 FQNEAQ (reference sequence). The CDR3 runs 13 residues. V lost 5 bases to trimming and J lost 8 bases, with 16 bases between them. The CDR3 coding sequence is TGTGCCAGCAGCCCCTTACTGGGGGACAAGCAGTACTTC. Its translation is CASSPLLGDKQYF.

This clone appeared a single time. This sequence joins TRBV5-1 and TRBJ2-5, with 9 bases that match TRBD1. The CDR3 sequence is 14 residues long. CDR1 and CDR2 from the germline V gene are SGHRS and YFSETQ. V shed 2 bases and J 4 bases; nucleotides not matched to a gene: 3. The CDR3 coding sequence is TGCGCCAGCAGCTTAGGGACAGGGAGAGAGACCCAGTACTTC. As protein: CASSLGTGRETQYF.

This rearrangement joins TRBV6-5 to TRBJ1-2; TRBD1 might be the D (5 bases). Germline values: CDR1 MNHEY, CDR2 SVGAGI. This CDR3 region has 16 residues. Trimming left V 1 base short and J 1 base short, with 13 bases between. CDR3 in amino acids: CASSYFGRDVNYGYTF. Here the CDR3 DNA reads TGTGCCAGCAGTTACTTCGGCAGGGATGTTAACTATGGCTACACCTTC.

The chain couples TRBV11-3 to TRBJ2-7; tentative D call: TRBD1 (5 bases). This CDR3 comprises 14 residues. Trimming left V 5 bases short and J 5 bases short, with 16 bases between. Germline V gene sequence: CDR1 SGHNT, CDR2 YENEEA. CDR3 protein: CASSPPGIWNEQYF. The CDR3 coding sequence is TGTGCCAGCAGCCCTCCAGGGATCTGGAACGAGCAGTACTTC.

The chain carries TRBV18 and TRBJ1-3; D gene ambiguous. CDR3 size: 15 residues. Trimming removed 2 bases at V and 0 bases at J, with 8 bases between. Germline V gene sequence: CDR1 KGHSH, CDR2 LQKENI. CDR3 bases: TGTGCCAGCTCACCAGTCCCCGGCTCTGGAAACACCATATATTTT. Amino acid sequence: CASSPVPGSGNTIYF.

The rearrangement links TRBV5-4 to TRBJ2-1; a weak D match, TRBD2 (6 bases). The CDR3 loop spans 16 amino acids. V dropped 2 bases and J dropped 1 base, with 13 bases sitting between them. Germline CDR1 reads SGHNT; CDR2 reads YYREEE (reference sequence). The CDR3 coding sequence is TGTGCCAGCAGCTTAGGAGGGTATGGGTCCTACAATGAGCAGTTCTTC. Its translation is CASSLGGYGSYNEQFF. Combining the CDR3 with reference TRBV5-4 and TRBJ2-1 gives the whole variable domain ETGVTQSPTHLIKTRGQQVTLRCSSQSGHNTVSWYQQALGQGPQFIFQYYREEENGRGNFPPRFSGLQFPNYSSELNVNALELDDSALYLCASSLGGYGSYNEQFFGPGTRLTVL.

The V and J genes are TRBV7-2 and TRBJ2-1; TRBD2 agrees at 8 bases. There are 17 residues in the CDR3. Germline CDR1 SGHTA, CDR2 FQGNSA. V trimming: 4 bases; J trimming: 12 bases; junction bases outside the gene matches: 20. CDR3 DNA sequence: TGTGCCAGCAGCTCCTCCAGCAGCGGGAGCCCTCCGGGGGGGCAGTTCTTC. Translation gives CASSSSSSGSPPGGQFF.

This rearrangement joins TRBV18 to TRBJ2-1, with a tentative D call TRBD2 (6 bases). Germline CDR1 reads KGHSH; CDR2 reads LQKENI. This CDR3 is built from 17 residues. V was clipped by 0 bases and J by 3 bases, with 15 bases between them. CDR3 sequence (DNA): TGTGCCAGCTCACCACCGTTCGAATTCGGGGGCTACAATGAGCAGTTCTTC. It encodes CASSPPFEFGGYNEQFF.

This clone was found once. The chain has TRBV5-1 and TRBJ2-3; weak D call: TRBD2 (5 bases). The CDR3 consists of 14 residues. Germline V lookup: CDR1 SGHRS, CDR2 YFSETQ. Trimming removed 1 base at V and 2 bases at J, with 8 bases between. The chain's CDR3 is CASSLSRDTDTQYF. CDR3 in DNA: TGCGCCAGCAGCTTGAGCCGGGACACAGATACGCAGTATTTT.

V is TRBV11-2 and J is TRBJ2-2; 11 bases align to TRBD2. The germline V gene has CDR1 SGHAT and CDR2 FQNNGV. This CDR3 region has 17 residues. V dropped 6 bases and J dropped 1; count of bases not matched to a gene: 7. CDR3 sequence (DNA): TGTGCCAGCAGACAAGCCGGGACTAGCGGGAACACCGGGGAGCTGTTTTTT. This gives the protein CASRQAGTSGNTGELFF.

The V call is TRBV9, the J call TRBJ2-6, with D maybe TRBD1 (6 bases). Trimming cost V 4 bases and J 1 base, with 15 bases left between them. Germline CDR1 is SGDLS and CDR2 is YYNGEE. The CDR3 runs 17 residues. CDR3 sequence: CASSPRGSFSGANVLTF. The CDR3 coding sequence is TGTGCCAGCAGCCCCAGGGGTTCCTTTTCTGGGGCCAACGTCCTGACTTTC. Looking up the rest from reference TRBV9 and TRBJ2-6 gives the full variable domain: DSGVTQTPKHLITATGQRVTLRCSPRSGDLSVYWYQQSLDQGLQFLIQYYNGEERAKGNILERFSAQQFPDLHSELNLSSLELGDSALYFCASSPRGSFSGANVLTFGAGSRLTVL.

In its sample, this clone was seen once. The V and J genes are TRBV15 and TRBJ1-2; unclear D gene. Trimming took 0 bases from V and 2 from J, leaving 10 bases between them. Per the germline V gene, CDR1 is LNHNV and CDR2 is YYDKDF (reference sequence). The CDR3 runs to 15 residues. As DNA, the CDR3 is TGTGCCACCAGCAGAGATCAAACCGGGAACTATGGCTACACCTTC. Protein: CATSRDQTGNYGYTF.

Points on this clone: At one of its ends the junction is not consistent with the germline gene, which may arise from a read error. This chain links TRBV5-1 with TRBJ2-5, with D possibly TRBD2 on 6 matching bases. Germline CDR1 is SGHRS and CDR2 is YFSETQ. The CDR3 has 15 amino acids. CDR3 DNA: TGCGCCAGCAGTTTGGGCCCGGGACTGCAGGAGACCCAGTACTTC. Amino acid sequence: CASSLGPGLQETQYF.

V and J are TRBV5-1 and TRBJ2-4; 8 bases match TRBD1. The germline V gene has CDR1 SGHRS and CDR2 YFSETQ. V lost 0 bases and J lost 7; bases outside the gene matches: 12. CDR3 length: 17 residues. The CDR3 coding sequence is TGCGCCAGCAGCTTGGGGGGACAGGCCTCAGGGGTTAACATTCAGTACTTC. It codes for CASSLGGQASGVNIQYF.

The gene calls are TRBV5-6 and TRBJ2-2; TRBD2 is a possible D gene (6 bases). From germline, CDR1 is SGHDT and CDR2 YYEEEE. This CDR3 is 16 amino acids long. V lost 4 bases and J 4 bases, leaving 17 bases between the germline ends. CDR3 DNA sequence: TGTGCCAGCAGCCCCCTCGTCGGGGGATCCACCGGGGAGCTGTTTTTT. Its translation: CASSPLVGGSTGELFF. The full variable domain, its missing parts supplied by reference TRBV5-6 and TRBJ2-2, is DAGVTQSPTHLIKTRGQQVTLRCSPKSGHDTVSWYQQALGQGPQFIFQYYEEEERQRGNFPDRFSGHQFPNYSSELNVNALLLGDSALYLCASSPLVGGSTGELFFGEGSRLTVL.

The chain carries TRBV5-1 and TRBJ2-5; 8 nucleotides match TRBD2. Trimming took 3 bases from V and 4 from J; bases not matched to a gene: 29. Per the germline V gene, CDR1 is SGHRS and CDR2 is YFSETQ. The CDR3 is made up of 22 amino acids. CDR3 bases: TGCGCCAGCAGCTCGATCTATTCCTATCTGACTTCCGGGGGGGCCCAGGGAGAGACCCAGTACTTC. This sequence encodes CASSSIYSYLTSGGAQGETQYF.

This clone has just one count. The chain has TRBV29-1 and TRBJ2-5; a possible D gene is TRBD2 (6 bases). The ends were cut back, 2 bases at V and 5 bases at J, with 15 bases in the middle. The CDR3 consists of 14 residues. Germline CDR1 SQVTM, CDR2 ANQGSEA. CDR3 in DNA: TGCAGCGTTGAATACGGAGCGGGTACGGAGACCCAGTACTTC. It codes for CSVEYGAGTETQYF.

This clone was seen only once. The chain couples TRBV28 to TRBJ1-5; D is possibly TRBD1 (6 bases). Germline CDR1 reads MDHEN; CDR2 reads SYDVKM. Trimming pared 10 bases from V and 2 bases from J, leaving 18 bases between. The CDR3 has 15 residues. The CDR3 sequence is CATNNLRGGNQPQHF. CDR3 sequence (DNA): TGTGCCACCAACAACCTCAGGGGAGGCAATCAGCCCCAGCATTTT. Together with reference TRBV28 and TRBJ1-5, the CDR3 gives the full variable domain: DVKVTQSSRYLVKRTGEKVFLECVQDMDHENMFWYRQDPGLGLRLIYFSYDVKMKEKGDIPEGYSVSREKKERFSLILESASTNQTSMYLCATNNLRGGNQPQHFGDGTRLSIL.

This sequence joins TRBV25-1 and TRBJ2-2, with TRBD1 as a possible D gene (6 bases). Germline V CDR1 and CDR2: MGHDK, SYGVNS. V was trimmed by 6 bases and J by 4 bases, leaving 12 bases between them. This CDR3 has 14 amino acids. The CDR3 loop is CASRGTQITGELFF. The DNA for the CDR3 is TGTGCCAGCAGGGGGACACAGATCACCGGGGAGCTGTTTTTT.

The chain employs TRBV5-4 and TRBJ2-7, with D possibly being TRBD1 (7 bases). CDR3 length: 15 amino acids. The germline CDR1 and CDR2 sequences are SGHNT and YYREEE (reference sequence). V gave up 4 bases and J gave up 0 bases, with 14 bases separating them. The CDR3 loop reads CASSAGTGASYEQYF. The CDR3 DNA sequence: TGTGCCAGCAGCGCGGGAACAGGGGCCTCCTACGAGCAGTACTTC.